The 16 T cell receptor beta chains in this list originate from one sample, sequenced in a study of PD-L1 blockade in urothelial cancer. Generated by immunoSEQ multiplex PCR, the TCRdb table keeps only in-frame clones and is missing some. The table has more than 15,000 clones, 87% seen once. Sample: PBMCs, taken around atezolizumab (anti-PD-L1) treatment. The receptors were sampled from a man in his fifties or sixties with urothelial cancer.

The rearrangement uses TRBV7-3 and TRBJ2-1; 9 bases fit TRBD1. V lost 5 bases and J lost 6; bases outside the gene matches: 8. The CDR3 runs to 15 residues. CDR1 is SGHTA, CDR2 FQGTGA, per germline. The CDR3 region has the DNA TGTGCCAGCAGCAACGGACAGGGGTGGTTCAATGAGCAGTTCTTC. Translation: CASSNGQGWFNEQFF.

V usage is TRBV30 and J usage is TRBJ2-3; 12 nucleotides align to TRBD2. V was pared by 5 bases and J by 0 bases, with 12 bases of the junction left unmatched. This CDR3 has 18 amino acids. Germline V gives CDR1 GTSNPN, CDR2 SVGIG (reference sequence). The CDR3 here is CAWGLLAGGLLSTDTQYF. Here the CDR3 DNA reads TGTGCCTGGGGCCTACTAGCGGGAGGTCTGTTAAGCACAGATACGCAGTATTTT.

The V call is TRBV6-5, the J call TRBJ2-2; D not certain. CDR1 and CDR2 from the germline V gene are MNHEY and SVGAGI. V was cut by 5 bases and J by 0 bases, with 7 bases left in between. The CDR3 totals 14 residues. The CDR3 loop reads CASSSPPNTGELFF. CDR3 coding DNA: TGTGCCAGCAGTAGCCCGCCGAACACCGGGGAGCTGTTTTTT.

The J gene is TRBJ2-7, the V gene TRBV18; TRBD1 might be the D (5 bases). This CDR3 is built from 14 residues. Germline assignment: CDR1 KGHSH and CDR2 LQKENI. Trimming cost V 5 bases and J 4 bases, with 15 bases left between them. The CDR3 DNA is TGTGCCAGCTCAACCGGCGCAGGGTGGTACGAGCAGTACTTC. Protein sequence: CASSTGAGWYEQYF.

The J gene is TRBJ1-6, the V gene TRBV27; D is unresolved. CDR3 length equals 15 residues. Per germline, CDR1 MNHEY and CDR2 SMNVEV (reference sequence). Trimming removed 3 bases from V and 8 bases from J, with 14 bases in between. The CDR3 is CASSLTGFGDSPLHF. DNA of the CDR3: TGTGCCAGCAGTTTGACGGGATTTGGTGATTCACCCCTCCACTTT.

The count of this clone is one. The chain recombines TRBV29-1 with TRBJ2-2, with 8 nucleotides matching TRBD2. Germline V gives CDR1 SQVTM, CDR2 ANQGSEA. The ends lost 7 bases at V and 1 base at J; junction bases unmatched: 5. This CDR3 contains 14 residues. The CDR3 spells CSATSGGNTGELFF. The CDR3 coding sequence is TGCAGCGCCACGAGCGGGGGGAACACCGGGGAGCTGTTTTTT.

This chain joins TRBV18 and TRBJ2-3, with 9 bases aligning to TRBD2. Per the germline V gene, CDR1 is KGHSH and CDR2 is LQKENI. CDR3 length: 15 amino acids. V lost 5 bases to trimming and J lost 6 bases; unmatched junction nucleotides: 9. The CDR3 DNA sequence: TGTGCCAGCTCATCTGGGCTAGCGGGAAAGGATACGCAGTATTTT. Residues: CASSSGLAGKDTQYF.

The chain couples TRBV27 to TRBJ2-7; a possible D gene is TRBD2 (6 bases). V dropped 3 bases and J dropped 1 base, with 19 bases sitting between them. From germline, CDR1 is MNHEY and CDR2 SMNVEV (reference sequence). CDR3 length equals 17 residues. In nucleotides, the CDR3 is TGTGCCAGCAGTTTGAACTCGGCGCGGGGCCTGTCCTACGAGCAGTACTTC. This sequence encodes CASSLNSARGLSYEQYF.

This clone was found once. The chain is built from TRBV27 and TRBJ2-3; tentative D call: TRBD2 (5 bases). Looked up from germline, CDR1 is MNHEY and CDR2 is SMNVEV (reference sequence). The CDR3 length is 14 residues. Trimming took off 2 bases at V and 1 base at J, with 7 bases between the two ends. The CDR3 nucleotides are TGTGCCAGCAGTTTACGGCGGGGCACAGATACGCAGTATTTT. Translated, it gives CASSLRRGTDTQYF.

The CDR3 protein is CASSLSSAPAEEQYF. For the CDR3, the DNA is TGCGCCAGCAGCTTAAGCAGCGCACCCGCCGAAGAGCAGTACTTC. The V and J genes are TRBV5-1 and TRBJ2-7; no definite D call. Trimming took 2 bases from V and 7 from J, leaving 19 bases between them. The V gene's germline CDR1 is SGHRS and CDR2 YFSETQ. CDR3 size: 15 residues.

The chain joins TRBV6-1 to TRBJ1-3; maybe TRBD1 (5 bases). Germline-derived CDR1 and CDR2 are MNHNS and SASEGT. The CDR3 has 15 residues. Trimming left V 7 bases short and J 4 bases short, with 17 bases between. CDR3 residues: CASIRLLNRGNTIYF. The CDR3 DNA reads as TGTGCCAGCATCCGCCTTTTGAACAGGGGAAACACCATATATTTT.

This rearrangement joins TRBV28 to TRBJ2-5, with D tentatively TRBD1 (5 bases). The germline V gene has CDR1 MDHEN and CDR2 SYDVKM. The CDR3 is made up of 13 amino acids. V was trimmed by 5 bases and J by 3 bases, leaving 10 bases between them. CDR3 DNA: TGTGCCAGCAGTCTCGTCAGGGAAGAGACCCAGTACTTC. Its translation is CASSLVREETQYF.

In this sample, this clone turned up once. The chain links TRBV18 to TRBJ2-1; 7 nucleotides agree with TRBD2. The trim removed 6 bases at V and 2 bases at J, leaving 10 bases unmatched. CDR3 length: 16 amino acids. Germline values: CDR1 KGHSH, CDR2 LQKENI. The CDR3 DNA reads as TGTGCCAGCTCGAAGGCAAGCGGGGTGACCTACAATGAGCAGTTCTTC. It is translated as CASSKASGVTYNEQFF.

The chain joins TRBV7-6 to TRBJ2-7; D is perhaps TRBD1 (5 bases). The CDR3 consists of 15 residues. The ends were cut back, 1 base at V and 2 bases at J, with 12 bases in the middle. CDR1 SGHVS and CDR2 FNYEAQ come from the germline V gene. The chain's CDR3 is CASSLGLQGTYEQYF. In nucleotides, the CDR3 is TGTGCCAGCAGCTTAGGTTTGCAGGGCACCTACGAGCAGTACTTC.

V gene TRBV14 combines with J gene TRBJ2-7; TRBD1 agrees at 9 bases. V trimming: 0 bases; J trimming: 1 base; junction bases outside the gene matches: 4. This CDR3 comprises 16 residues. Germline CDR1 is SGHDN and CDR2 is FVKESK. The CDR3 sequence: CASSQDLGTGSYEQYF. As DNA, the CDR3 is TGTGCCAGCAGCCAAGACCTAGGGACAGGGTCCTACGAGCAGTACTTC. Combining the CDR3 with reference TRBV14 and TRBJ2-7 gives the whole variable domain EAGVTQFPSHSVIEKGQTVTLRCDPISGHDNLYWYRRVMGKEIKFLLHFVKESKQDESGMPNNRFLAERTGGTYSTLKVQPAELEDSGVYFCASSQDLGTGSYEQYFGPGTRLTVT.

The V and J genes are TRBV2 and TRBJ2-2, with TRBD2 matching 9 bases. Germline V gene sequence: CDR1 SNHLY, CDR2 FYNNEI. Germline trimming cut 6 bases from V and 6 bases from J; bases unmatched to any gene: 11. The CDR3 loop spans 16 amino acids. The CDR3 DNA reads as TGTGCCAGCAGGAGGGGTAGCGGGAGACCCGCCGGGGAGCTGTTTTTT. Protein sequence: CASRRGSGRPAGELFF.